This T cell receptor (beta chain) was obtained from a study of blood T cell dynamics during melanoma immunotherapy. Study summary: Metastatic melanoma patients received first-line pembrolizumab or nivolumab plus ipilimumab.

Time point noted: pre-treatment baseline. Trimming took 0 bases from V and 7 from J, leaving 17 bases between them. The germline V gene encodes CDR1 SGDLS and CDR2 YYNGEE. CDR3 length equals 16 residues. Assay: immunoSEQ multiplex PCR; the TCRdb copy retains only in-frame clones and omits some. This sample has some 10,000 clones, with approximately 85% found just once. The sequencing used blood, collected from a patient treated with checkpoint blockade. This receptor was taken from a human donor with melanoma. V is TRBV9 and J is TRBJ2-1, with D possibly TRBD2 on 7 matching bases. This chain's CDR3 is CASSVEIGGRINEQFF. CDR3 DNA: TGTGCCAGCAGCGTAGAGATCGGGGGGCGGATTAATGAGCAGTTCTTC.